The subject of this entry is one T cell receptor beta chain. Antigen: not known. The record originates from a study of cytomegalovirus exposure and HLA in healthy donors. The study, taken as a whole, reports: In a later analysis, specific HLA alleles were associated with over 15,000 TCR beta sequences at a 0.05 false discovery rate.

The germline V gene has CDR1 SNHLY and CDR2 FYNNEI. The CDR3 has 12 residues. Trimming shortened V by 2 bases and J by 5 bases, and 7 bases separated the two germline ends. PCR used 60 Vbeta primers and 13 Jbeta primers. Sequencing was performed with immunoSEQ multiplex PCR; in TCRdb, only in-frame clones are kept and a portion is missing. Of under 140,000 clones in the sample, approximately 83% were seen once. This chain joins TRBV2 and TRBJ2-7, with D possibly TRBD2 on 5 matching bases. The TCR originated in a man in his forties in good health and CMV-seronegative. The sample comprised PBMCs. The CDR3 loop is CASSERRDEQYF. CDR3 coding DNA: TGTGCCAGCAGTGAAAGGCGGGACGAGCAGTACTTC.